This T cell receptor (beta chain) was captured by sequencing in a study of T cells in Graves' hyperthyroidism and ophthalmopathy. Study overall: The blood sample was taken at first diagnosis, before treatment began.

J gave up 6 bases and V 10 bases, and 9 bases lay outside the gene matches. The germline CDR1 and CDR2 sequences are MNHEY and SVGEGT. This CDR3 has 13 residues. A lack of ophthalmopathy progression within 18 months defined stable Graves' hyperthyroidism. With a duration under 2 months, the hyperthyroidism was newly diagnosed in patients aged 18 to 65. Extraction of PBMCs used 7.5 to 10 ml of fresh peripheral blood. This clonotype has more than one count but fewer than ten. TCR beta CDR3 regions were amplified from RNA transcripts. When the TCR CDR3 underwent first-round RT-PCR, the HTBI primer set was used. TCRdb ran MiXCR on the multiplex PCR reads and lists one entry per CDR3 protein. Of some 690,000 distinct CDR3 sequences in the sample, 15% to 20% are singletons; the top ten hold 15% to 17%.

The chain has TRBV6-2 or TRBV6-3 and TRBJ1-1, with TRBD1 matching over 9 bases. The sequence came from a middle-aged man with Graves' hyperthyroidism. Sequencing was performed on blood. The CDR3 here is CAIGGTGRSEAFF. For the CDR3, the DNA is TGTGCCATCGGAGGGACAGGGAGGTCTGAAGCTTTCTTT.